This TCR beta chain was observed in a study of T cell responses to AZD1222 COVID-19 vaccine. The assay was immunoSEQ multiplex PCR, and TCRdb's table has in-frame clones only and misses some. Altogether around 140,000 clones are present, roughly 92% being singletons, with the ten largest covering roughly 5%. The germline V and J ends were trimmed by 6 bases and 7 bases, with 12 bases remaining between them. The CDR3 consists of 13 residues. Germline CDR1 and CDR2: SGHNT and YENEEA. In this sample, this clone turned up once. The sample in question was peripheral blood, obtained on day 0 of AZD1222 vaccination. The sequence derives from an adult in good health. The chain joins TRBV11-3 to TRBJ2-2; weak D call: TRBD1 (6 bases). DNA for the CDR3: TGTGCCAGCAGTTCACACAGGGACGGGGAGCTGTTTTTT. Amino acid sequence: CASSSHRDGELFF.